The clone carrying this T cell receptor beta chain was counted at least ten times. Its antigen is unknown. This sample is drawn from a study of molecular identifiers for immune sequencing clone quantification. Study information: RNA from approximately 20,000 or 100,000 naive CD8 cells was split five ways in replicates, with four sequenced. Study-wide results and caveats: Over 99% of effector molecules, yet under 1% of naive-cell molecules, were held by clones above 20 RNA copies.

Germline V lookup: CDR1 LNHNV, CDR2 YYDKDF (reference sequence). V was clipped by 6 bases and J by 0 bases; unmatched bases: 6. The length of the CDR3 is 15 residues. Listed TCR primers, together with previously described methods, were used for the bulk TCR libraries. One entry per CDR3 protein, called by TCRdb with MiXCR from the PCR reads. The sample contains about 640,000 distinct CDR3 sequences, about 20% of which appear only once. The chain has TRBV15 and TRBJ2-7; 9 positions agree with TRBD1. The sample comprised naive CD8+ T cells from blood, with Jurkat cell RNA spiked in. Subset here: FACS-sorted CD8+CD4-CCR7+CD45RA+ naive T cells. The sequence was collected from a human donor in good health. Some libraries in this study had Jurkat cell RNA spiked in. The chain's CDR3 is CATSQGTGTSYEQYF. As DNA, the CDR3 is TGTGCCACCAGTCAAGGGACAGGGACCTCCTACGAGCAGTACTTC.